Presented here are 26 T cell receptor beta chains from one specimen sequenced in a study of control samples from healthy donors and cancer patients (dated by TCRdb to about 2020). Library creation used the immunoSEQ multiplex PCR assay. The clones in this table, taken by TCRdb from immuneACCESS, are in-frame only. Not every clone is retained; where verified, under half of the shortfall comes from an unresolved V gene, and the cause of the rest is unknown. Present in this sample are around 71,000 clones, 70% to 90% of which were seen just once. The ten largest account for 2% to 2.5% of the sample. Sequenced: PBMCs. The receptors derive from a woman between 50 and 59 years old with head and neck cancer.

CDR3 DNA sequence: TGTGCCAGTAGTAGGGTCCGTGCAACTAATGAAAAACTGTTTTTT. Its translation is CASSRVRATNEKLFF. The rearrangement uses TRBV19 and TRBJ1-4, with D unclear. Trimming removed 4 bases at V and 0 bases at J, with 9 bases between. The CDR3 is 15 residues long. From germline, CDR1 is LNHDA and CDR2 SQIVND (reference sequence).

This chain connects TRBV4-2 to TRBJ1-6, with TRBD1 matching 7 bases. The CDR3 consists of 15 residues. The V gene's germline CDR1 is LGHNA and CDR2 YNFKEQ. V was clipped by 0 bases and J by 10 bases; unmatched bases: 6. The CDR3 here is CASSQDGRGLSPLHF. In nucleotides, the CDR3 is TGTGCCAGCAGCCAAGATGGCAGGGGGTTATCACCCCTCCACTTT.

The chain combines TRBV6-5 with TRBJ1-1, with D perhaps matching TRBD1 (5 bases). The CDR3 length is 12 residues. CDR1 and CDR2 (germline): MNHEY, SVGAGI. The V gene lost 2 bases and the J gene lost 5 bases, with 6 bases spanning the gap. The DNA for the CDR3 is TGTGCCAGCAGTTACGGGGGGACTGAAGCTTTCTTT. Its translation is CASSYGGTEAFF.

This sequence joins TRBV29-1 and TRBJ1-1; D is possibly TRBD1 (6 bases). V lost 7 bases, J lost 3 bases, and 18 bases lay in between. CDR1 is SQVTM and CDR2 is ANQGSEA in the germline V gene. The CDR3 sequence is 14 residues long. The CDR3 sequence: CSGTRTVGDTEAFF. The DNA of the CDR3 is TGCAGCGGGACCCGGACAGTAGGGGACACTGAAGCTTTCTTT.

This chain joins TRBV14 and TRBJ1-2, with D possibly TRBD1 on 5 matching bases. CDR3 length: 15 amino acids. V lost 8 bases to trimming and J lost 1 base, with 17 bases between them. Germline V CDR1 and CDR2: SGHDN, FVKESK. This CDR3 is CASSEGSLINYGYTF. CDR3 DNA: TGTGCCAGCTCCGAGGGGTCCCTAATTAACTATGGCTACACCTTC.

This clone is a singleton in its sample. Other nucleotide sequences in the sample specify the same CDR3. The chain is built from TRBV19 and TRBJ1-4; 8 bases line up with TRBD1. This CDR3 contains 16 residues. V was pared by 7 bases and J by 10 bases, with 17 bases of the junction left unmatched. Looked up from germline, CDR1 is LNHDA and CDR2 is SQIVND (reference sequence). CDR3 sequence: CASTIIFDRGGGKLFF. Here the CDR3 DNA reads TGTGCCAGTACCATCATATTCGACAGGGGAGGTGGAAAACTGTTTTTT. The variable domain in full, completed from reference TRBV19 and TRBJ1-4, reads DGGITQSPKYLFRKEGQNVTLSCEQNLNHDAMYWYRQDPGQGLRLIYYSQIVNDFQKGDIAEGYSVSREKKESFPLTVTSAQKNPTAFYLCASTIIFDRGGGKLFFGSGTQLSVL.

The chain combines TRBV28 with TRBJ2-5, with 11 bases identical to TRBD2. Per germline, CDR1 MDHEN and CDR2 SYDVKM. V dropped 5 bases and J dropped 5; count of bases not matched to a gene: 10. This CDR3 contains 16 residues. For the CDR3, the DNA is TGTGCCAGCAGTGACAAGAGACTAGCGGGGTTGGAGACCCAGTACTTC. This codes for CASSDKRLAGLETQYF.

The genes are TRBV9 and TRBJ2-2, with D possibly matching TRBD2 (5 bases). The V and J ends lost 3 bases and 4 bases respectively, with 16 bases between them. The CDR3 sequence is 16 residues long. CDR1 is SGDLS and CDR2 is YYNGEE in the germline V gene. The CDR3 DNA follows: TGTGCCAGCAGCGCCGCCCCCCAACTAGGCACCGGGGAGCTGTTTTTT. Protein product: CASSAAPQLGTGELFF.

This rearrangement joins TRBV5-1 to TRBJ2-5; D gene ambiguous. V gave up 0 bases and J gave up 3 bases, with 3 bases separating them. This CDR3 contains 12 residues. Germline V gene sequence: CDR1 SGHRS, CDR2 YFSETQ. CDR3 region: CASSLGKETQYF. DNA for the CDR3: TGCGCCAGCAGCTTGGGGAAAGAGACCCAGTACTTC.

The rearrangement uses TRBV30 and TRBJ1-1; D might be TRBD1 (5 bases). CDR1 and CDR2 (germline): GTSNPN, SVGIG (reference sequence). With 3 bases removed from V and 4 bases from J, the gap between germline ends came to 15 bases. The CDR3 consists of 14 residues. CDR3 coding DNA: TGTGCCTGGAGAAGCCAGGGTGGCGGCACTGAAGCTTTCTTT. This codes for CAWRSQGGGTEAFF.

This sequence joins TRBV2 and TRBJ2-5, with 11 positions matching TRBD1. The germline CDR1 and CDR2 sequences are SNHLY and FYNNEI. The CDR3 is 14 residues long. The J segment lost 5 bases and the V segment lost 6 bases, leaving 5 bases of the junction unmatched. The CDR3 DNA sequence: TGTGCCAGCAGGGGACAGGGGGAAGGGGAGACCCAGTACTTC. Protein sequence: CASRGQGEGETQYF.

The rearrangement joins TRBV5-8 to TRBJ1-6; maybe TRBD1 (6 bases). This CDR3 comprises 14 residues. Germline CDR1 SGHTS, CDR2 YDEGEE. V was cut by 4 bases and J by 3 bases, with 8 bases left in between. The CDR3 reads CASSMDSYNSPLHF. In DNA form, the CDR3 reads TGTGCCAGCAGCATGGACAGCTATAATTCACCCCTCCACTTT.

This clone was seen only once. The rearrangement uses TRBV9 and TRBJ1-1, with a possible D match to TRBD1 (6 bases). Germline CDR1 SGDLS, CDR2 YYNGEE. This CDR3 region has 14 residues. The ends were cut back, 3 bases at V and 4 bases at J, with 13 bases in the middle. This CDR3 reads CASSAAGVGTEAFF. DNA for the CDR3: TGTGCCAGCAGCGCAGCAGGGGTGGGCACTGAAGCTTTCTTT.

The CDR3 protein is CASTPGKGYEQYF. The CDR3 DNA reads TGTGCCAGTACCCCAGGGAAGGGGTACGAGCAGTACTTC. This chain uses TRBV19 with TRBJ2-7; possibly TRBD1 for D (5 bases). Trimming took 7 bases from V and 4 from J, leaving 14 bases between them. The germline V gene has CDR1 LNHDA and CDR2 SQIVND (reference sequence). CDR3 length: 13 amino acids.

The chain uses TRBV19 and TRBJ1-3, with TRBD1 matching 7 bases. Trimming at V came to 7 bases and at J to 2 bases, leaving 5 bases not matched to a gene. In germline, CDR1 is LNHDA, CDR2 SQIVND (reference sequence). This CDR3 spans 14 amino acids. In nucleotides, the CDR3 is TGTGCCAGTACAACCGACAGGGCTGGAAACACCATATATTTT. Translated, it gives CASTTDRAGNTIYF. Drawing the rest from reference TRBV19 and TRBJ1-3, the complete variable domain is DGGITQSPKYLFRKEGQNVTLSCEQNLNHDAMYWYRQDPGQGLRLIYYSQIVNDFQKGDIAEGYSVSREKKESFPLTVTSAQKNPTAFYLCASTTDRAGNTIYFGEGSWLTVV.

The chain carries TRBV19 and TRBJ2-4, with 11 bases aligning to TRBD1. This CDR3 has 15 residues. Germline lookup yields CDR1 LNHDA and CDR2 SQIVND (reference sequence). V shed 4 bases and J 7 bases; nucleotides not matched to a gene: 6. The CDR3 DNA reads as TGTGCCAGTAGTACCGGGACAGGGGGATTGAACATTCAGTACTTC. Protein product: CASSTGTGGLNIQYF.

V usage is TRBV5-1 and J usage is TRBJ2-3; D remains unclear. CDR3 length: 12 residues. Per the germline V gene, CDR1 is SGHRS and CDR2 is YFSETQ. V lost 0 bases to trimming and J lost 8 bases, with 7 bases between them. CDR3 residues: CASSLEESTQYF. Written as DNA, the CDR3 is TGCGCCAGCAGCTTGGAGGAGAGTACGCAGTATTTT.

The V call is TRBV5-1, the J call TRBJ1-1, with TRBD1 as a possible D gene (6 bases). The germline V gene has CDR1 SGHRS and CDR2 YFSETQ. Trimming left V 2 bases short and J 1 base short, with 12 bases between. The CDR3 totals 15 residues. The CDR3 DNA is TGCGCCAGCAGCTTACAGGGTACCGCGAACACTGAAGCTTTCTTT. Residues: CASSLQGTANTEAFF.

The sample holds a few counts of this clone. The chain carries TRBV3-1 (or the pseudogene TRBV3-2) and TRBJ2-7; D is possibly TRBD1 (6 bases). V shed 4 bases and J shed 3 bases, with 19 bases lying between them. This CDR3 has 16 amino acids. Germline lookup yields CDR1 LGHDT and CDR2 YNNKEL (reference sequence). The CDR3 protein is CASSLYAGTPLYEQYF. CDR3 DNA sequence: TGTGCCAGCAGCCTCTATGCCGGGACACCTCTCTACGAGCAGTACTTC.

This chain connects TRBV10-3 to TRBJ1-2; 9 positions agree with TRBD1. Unmatched junction bases numbered 10, after V lost 0 bases and J lost 8 bases. Germline-derived CDR1 and CDR2 are ENHRY and SYGVKD. The CDR3 extends over 16 amino acids. CDR3 DNA sequence: TGTGCCATCAGTGAGTCGATGGAACAGGGGGCGCAGGGCTACACCTTC. It yields the protein CAISESMEQGAQGYTF.

The gene calls are TRBV25-1 and TRBJ1-6, with unresolved D. Germline CDR1 MGHDK, CDR2 SYGVNS. V shed 2 bases and J shed 2 bases, with 7 bases lying between them. The CDR3 contains 15 residues. The CDR3 bases are TGTGCCAGCAGTGAACGGGATGCCTATAATTCACCCCTCCACTTT. This encodes CASSERDAYNSPLHF. Based on the CDR3 plus reference TRBV25-1 and TRBJ1-6, the full variable domain is EADIYQTPRYLVIGTGKKITLECSQTMGHDKMYWYQQDPGMELHLIHYSYGVNSTEKGDLSSESTVSRIRTEHFPLTLESARPSHTSQYLCASSERDAYNSPLHFGNGTRLTVT.

Here the CDR3 DNA reads TGTGCCAGCAGCCAGACATCTGAAGAGACCCAGTACTTC. Its protein is CASSQTSEETQYF. The chain is built from TRBV5-4 and TRBJ2-5; D not resolved. Trimming left V 4 bases short and J 3 bases short, with 10 bases between. Germline lookup yields CDR1 SGHNT and CDR2 YYREEE (reference sequence). The CDR3 extends over 13 amino acids.

The chain couples TRBV28 to TRBJ1-5; D remains ambiguous. Trimming took off 0 bases at V and 5 bases at J, with 8 bases between the two ends. This CDR3 has 14 residues. CDR1 and CDR2 (germline): MDHEN, SYDVKM. The DNA for the CDR3 is TGTGCCAGCAGTTTATGGGCACGGGATCAGCCCCAGCATTTT. Translated, it gives CASSLWARDQPQHF.

This chain connects TRBV4-1 to TRBJ2-5; D not certain. The V gene's germline CDR1 is MGHRA and CDR2 YSYEKL. V lost 4 bases and J lost 4, with 10 bases in between. CDR3 length: 13 amino acids. The CDR3 coding sequence is TGCGCCAGCAGCCTTTTCAGTCCAGAGACCCAGTACTTC. It is translated as CASSLFSPETQYF.

V is TRBV30 and J is TRBJ2-1, with a possible D match to TRBD1 (7 bases). From germline, CDR1 is GTSNPN and CDR2 SVGIG (reference sequence). The V end lost 8 bases, the J end lost 6 bases, and 17 bases lay between the germline ends. This CDR3 is built from 13 residues. The chain's CDR3 is CAVDRRGFNEQFF. The CDR3 DNA sequence: TGTGCCGTGGACAGGAGGGGATTCAATGAGCAGTTCTTC.

This chain uses TRBV24-1 with TRBJ1-2; 9 positions agree with TRBD1. Germline CDR1 KGHDR, CDR2 SFDVKD. The CDR3 is made up of 13 amino acids. With V trimmed by 5 bases and J by 8 bases, 5 bases remained unmatched. CDR3 amino acids: CATSGGDRAGYTF. In DNA, the CDR3 is TGTGCCACCAGTGGAGGGGACAGGGCCGGCTACACCTTC.